A single sample is the source of the 21 T cell receptor beta chains below, sequenced in a study of OX40 agonist ivuxolimab in advanced cancers. TCRdb's copy holds only in-frame clones and misses some; the assay was immunoSEQ multiplex PCR. The data show approximately 83,000 clones, 81% seen once. Material: CD4+ or CD8+ T cells sorted from blood, obtained in a trial of the OX40 agonist ivuxolimab. These receptors came from an adult with an advanced solid tumor such as melanoma, head and neck, liver or kidney cancer.

V gene TRBV29-1 combines with J gene TRBJ2-7, with no clear D. There are 9 residues in the CDR3. Trimming took off 7 bases at V and 2 bases at J, with 3 bases between the two ends. The germline V gene encodes CDR1 SQVTM and CDR2 ANQGSEA. CDR3 in DNA: TGCAGCGGGCCCTACGAGCAGTACTTC. Protein product: CSGPYEQYF.

Ten or more counts support this clone. The chain employs TRBV2 and TRBJ1-1; D possibly corresponds to TRBD1 (5 bases). Germline loops: CDR1 SNHLY, CDR2 FYNNEI. The CDR3 runs 13 residues. Trimming stripped 9 bases from V and 0 bases from J, with 11 bases between. The CDR3 reads CARKVDMNTEAFF. DNA for the CDR3: TGTGCCAGGAAGGTGGACATGAACACTGAAGCTTTCTTT.

This rearrangement joins TRBV9 to TRBJ2-1, with D uncertain. The CDR3 length is 11 residues. Between the trimmed V and J ends, which lost 4 bases and 9 bases, there was a span of 8 bases. From germline, CDR1 is SGDLS and CDR2 YYNGEE. The CDR3 coding sequence is TGTGCCAGCAGCTCAACGGGTGAGCAGTTCTTC. The encoded protein is CASSSTGEQFF.

Details on this clone: A junction end diverges from the germline sequence, so it may reflect a read error. The rearrangement uses TRBV5-1 and TRBJ2-2; maybe TRBD1 (6 bases). There are 16 residues in the CDR3. Germline V gene data show CDR1 as SGHRS and CDR2 as YFSETQ. The CDR3 sequence is CASSPHRDANTGELLF. The CDR3 DNA follows: TGCGCCAGCAGCCCTCACAGGGACGCGAACACCGGGGAGCTGCTTTTT.

This clone has a single count. The rearrangement links TRBV27 to TRBJ1-5, with D hard to call. Trimming shortened V by 2 bases and J by 6 bases, and 11 bases separated the two germline ends. The CDR3 has 14 residues. The germline V gene has CDR1 MNHEY and CDR2 SMNVEV (reference sequence). DNA of the CDR3: TGTGCCAGCAGTTTAATGGGAACCGGTCAGCCCCAGCATTTT. Translation: CASSLMGTGQPQHF.

The rearrangement uses TRBV5-6 and TRBJ2-1; tentative D call: TRBD2 (5 bases). The CDR3 has 15 amino acids. Germline CDR1 reads SGHDT; CDR2 reads YYEEEE. Trimming removed 3 bases from V and 5 bases from J, with 15 bases in between. CDR3 loop: CASSSTPSFDNEQFF. In DNA, the CDR3 is TGTGCCAGCAGCTCGACTCCTAGCTTCGACAATGAGCAGTTCTTC.

The J gene is TRBJ1-2, the V gene TRBV19; 9 nucleotides align to TRBD1. Unmatched junction bases numbered 12, after V lost 7 bases and J lost 3 bases. The germline V gene encodes CDR1 LNHDA and CDR2 SQIVND (reference sequence). This CDR3 has 16 residues. The DNA of the CDR3 is TGTGCCAGTACTCCGGGACAGGGTCGCGTTGACTATGGCTACACCTTC. As protein: CASTPGQGRVDYGYTF. Using reference TRBV19 and TRBJ1-2 for the parts outside the CDR3, the full variable domain is DGGITQSPKYLFRKEGQNVTLSCEQNLNHDAMYWYRQDPGQGLRLIYYSQIVNDFQKGDIAEGYSVSREKKESFPLTVTSAQKNPTAFYLCASTPGQGRVDYGYTFGSGTRLTVV.

The rearrangement links TRBV6-5 to TRBJ2-3, with TRBD2 matching over 7 bases. Trimming cost V 5 bases and J 5 bases; bases outside gene matches: 7. The CDR3 has 14 residues. Germline V gives CDR1 MNHEY, CDR2 SVGAGI. The CDR3 sequence is CASSVRQRGDTQYF. The CDR3, as DNA: TGTGCCAGCAGTGTGAGACAGCGGGGAGATACGCAGTATTTT.

The chain couples TRBV4-3 to TRBJ1-1; D remains unclear. The CDR3 length is 17 residues. Germline CDR1 is LGHNA and CDR2 is YSLEER. The V end lost 0 bases, the J end lost 0 bases, and 14 bases lay between the germline ends. CDR3 bases: TGCGCCAGCAGCCAAGATAGGTACAGTTCCATGAACACTGAAGCTTTCTTT. Protein product: CASSQDRYSSMNTEAFF.

V gene TRBV6-5 combines with J gene TRBJ1-2; unclear D gene. Trimming took off 0 bases at V and 4 bases at J, with 6 bases between the two ends. The CDR3 spans 13 residues. CDR1 is MNHEY and CDR2 is SVGAGI in the germline V gene. CDR3 nucleotide sequence: TGTGCCAGCAGTTACTCGGCACTCTATGGCTACACCTTC. Its translation is CASSYSALYGYTF.

The V gene is TRBV4-1, the J gene TRBJ2-1; 9 nucleotides agree with TRBD2. Germline V lookup: CDR1 MGHRA, CDR2 YSYEKL. Trimming removed 0 bases from V and 2 bases from J; junction bases left unmatched: 2. This CDR3 is 16 amino acids long. CDR3 sequence reads: CASSQEVAGAYNEQFF. The CDR3 DNA sequence: TGCGCCAGCAGCCAAGAGGTAGCGGGAGCCTACAATGAGCAGTTCTTC.

The chain uses TRBV28 and TRBJ2-7; 8 nucleotides agree with TRBD1. Germline V gene data show CDR1 as MDHEN and CDR2 as SYDVKM. Unmatched junction bases numbered 4, after V lost 6 bases and J lost 3 bases. This CDR3 has 13 amino acids. The CDR3 region is CASRPGQGYEQYF. The CDR3 DNA sequence: TGTGCCAGCAGACCCGGACAGGGCTACGAGCAGTACTTC.

The chain recombines TRBV29-1 with TRBJ2-1, with 7 bases fitting TRBD2. The CDR3 contains 15 residues. Trimming removed 0 bases from V and 5 bases from J; junction bases left unmatched: 7. Germline CDR1 and CDR2: SQVTM and ANQGSEA. CDR3 residues: CSVEDGGTTNNEQFF. CDR3 coding DNA: TGCAGCGTTGAAGATGGTGGGACTACCAACAATGAGCAGTTCTTC.

The table lists this clone with a count of one. The chain combines TRBV11-3 with TRBJ2-1; D may be TRBD1 (5 bases). V was shortened by 1 base and J by 4 bases, with 11 bases between the two germline ends. This CDR3 is 15 amino acids long. Germline loops: CDR1 SGHNT, CDR2 YENEEA. CDR3 nucleotide sequence: TGTGCCAGCAGCTTAGGGGGCGGTGGGTACAATGAGCAGTTCTTC. It specifies CASSLGGGGYNEQFF. Complete variable domain (other parts from reference TRBV11-3 and TRBJ2-1): EAGVVQSPRYKIIEKKQPVAFWCNPISGHNTLYWYLQNLGQGPELLIRYENEEAVDDSQLPKDRFSAERLKGVDSTLKIQPAELGDSAVYLCASSLGGGGYNEQFFGPGTRLTVL.

This clone was seen a single time. The chain uses TRBV14 and TRBJ1-4, with 7 nucleotides matching TRBD1. V dropped 2 bases and J dropped 13; count of bases not matched to a gene: 13. CDR3 length: 15 amino acids. Germline V gene sequence: CDR1 SGHDN, CDR2 FVKESK. CDR3 loop: CASSQTDRPGLGLFF. The CDR3 bases are TGTGCCAGCAGCCAAACGGACAGGCCTGGCTTGGGACTGTTTTTT.

This clone was detected only once. The J gene is TRBJ1-5, the V gene TRBV19; 7 bases line up with TRBD1. V shed 1 base and J 0 bases; nucleotides not matched to a gene: 3. The CDR3 has 16 residues. Germline CDR1 and CDR2: LNHDA and SQIVND (reference sequence). The CDR3 protein is CASSIGTGYSNQPQHF. CDR3 nucleotides: TGTGCCAGTAGTATAGGGACAGGCTATAGCAATCAGCCCCAGCATTTT.

This clone was observed a single time. This chain connects TRBV5-4 to TRBJ1-1, with D possibly matching TRBD1 (5 bases). V lost 4 bases and J lost 4, with 20 bases in between. CDR1 is SGHNT and CDR2 is YYREEE in the germline V gene (reference sequence). CDR3 length equals 16 residues. CDR3 protein: CASSPVPLMGGTEAFF. For the CDR3, the DNA is TGTGCCAGCAGCCCTGTTCCTCTTATGGGGGGCACTGAAGCTTTCTTT. The variable domain in full, with the rest retrieved from reference TRBV5-4 and TRBJ1-1, is ETGVTQSPTHLIKTRGQQVTLRCSSQSGHNTVSWYQQALGQGPQFIFQYYREEENGRGNFPPRFSGLQFPNYSSELNVNALELDDSALYLCASSPVPLMGGTEAFFGQGTRLTVV.

The J gene is TRBJ2-3, the V gene TRBV11-3, with unresolved D. The CDR3 extends over 14 amino acids. Germline CDR1 reads SGHNT; CDR2 reads YENEEA. The V gene lost 8 bases and the J gene lost 8 bases, with 20 bases spanning the gap. CDR3 in amino acids: CASGQNPSRATQYF. DNA of the CDR3: TGTGCCAGCGGCCAAAATCCTAGTCGAGCTACGCAGTATTTT. The full variable domain, in which reference TRBV11-3 and TRBJ2-3 provide the parts outside the CDR3, is EAGVVQSPRYKIIEKKQPVAFWCNPISGHNTLYWYLQNLGQGPELLIRYENEEAVDDSQLPKDRFSAERLKGVDSTLKIQPAELGDSAVYLCASGQNPSRATQYFGPGTRLTVL.

This chain connects TRBV19 to TRBJ1-2; D is undetermined. The CDR3 sequence is 11 residues long. Germline V gene sequence: CDR1 LNHDA, CDR2 SQIVND (reference sequence). Trimming cost V 3 bases and J 8 bases, with 7 bases left between them. Written as DNA, the CDR3 is TGTGCCAGTAGTATTGGGGTCGGCTACACCTTC. Translated: CASSIGVGYTF.

The chain is built from TRBV19 and TRBJ1-4; D not resolved. Trimming left V 5 bases short and J 7 bases short, with 14 bases between. The CDR3 is 14 residues long. Germline values: CDR1 LNHDA, CDR2 SQIVND (reference sequence). In nucleotides, the CDR3 is TGTGCCAGTAGTCCCACCTTAGTCCCTGAAAAACTGTTTTTT. Protein: CASSPTLVPEKLFF.

CDR3 in DNA: TGTGCCAGCAGCAAAGCCCGGAAAAGCTCGTACGAGCAGTACTTC. Protein sequence: CASSKARKSSYEQYF. J is TRBJ2-7 and V is TRBV21-1. TRBV21-1 is labeled a pseudogene. The CDR3 runs to 15 residues.